This T cell receptor beta chain was found in a study of regulatory T cells in long-lasting Graves disease. Study-level information: In persistent Graves' disease, antithyroid drugs had been taken for over 5 years and TSH receptor antibodies stayed positive. Study results and caveats: TCR diversity was lower in persistent Graves' patients than in newly diagnosed ones. It was possible that the small sample size reduced accuracy.

According to the study, TCR beta libraries were built with iRepertoire HTBI primers and CDR3-region Arm-PCR. From the multiplex PCR reads, TCRdb called clonotypes with MiXCR, one entry per CDR3 protein. The sample holds 400,000 to 500,000 distinct CDR3 sequences; 22% are singletons and the top ten take less than 15%. Time point indicated: persistent/refractory GD, antithyroid drugs over 5 years with positive TRAb. There was RNA extracted from PBMCs, and the TCR library was made from it. This clonotype was recorded at least ten times. What it binds is not known. Germline values: CDR1 SNHLY, CDR2 FYNNEI. The CDR3 spans 13 residues. V was clipped by 3 bases and J by 3 bases, with 6 bases between them.

The sequence came from a female donor with Graves disease. J is TRBJ1-5 and V is TRBV2; D is ambiguous. The specimen was peripheral blood mononuclear cells (PBMCs), collected when the disease was refractory, from a patient treated with antithyroid drugs. CDR3 in amino acids: CASSDDFNQPQHF. The CDR3, as DNA: TGTGCCAGCAGTGACGACTTCAATCAGCCCCAGCATTTT.